Presented here are 7 T cell receptor beta chains from one specimen sequenced in a study of human T cells and chemical hapten exposure. Time point denoted: patch test 3, about 24 weeks after DPC sensitization. The sample's treatment: therapeutic diphenylcyclopropenone sensitization with weekly scalp DPC. Via MiXCR, TCRdb re-called the RACE reads, giving one row per CDR3 protein. The sample has around 110,000 distinct CDR3 sequences, approximately 10% seen once; the top ten hold 2% to 2.5%. The material sequenced was whole blood, taken in connection with sensitization to the hapten diphenylcyclopropenone (DPC). These receptors were taken from a woman aged 45-60 years with alopecia areata. Some clones in this sample may be carry-over from other donors' samples.

The CDR3, as DNA: TGCAGCGTTACCACTAGCGGGGGGGCCGGAGAGACCCAGTACTTC. Protein: CSVTTSGGAGETQYF. This chain connects TRBV29-1 to TRBJ2-5; 13 nucleotides match TRBD2. Germline V gene sequence: CDR1 SQVTM, CDR2 ANQGSEA. The CDR3 covers 15 residues. V was pared by 5 bases and J by 4 bases, with 7 bases of the junction left unmatched.

The chain has TRBV20-1 and TRBJ2-5, with D maybe TRBD1 (5 bases). Trimming removed 1 base from V and 5 bases from J, with 11 bases in between. The CDR3 runs to 13 residues. Germline-derived CDR1 and CDR2 are DFQATT and SNEGSKA (reference sequence). CDR3 nucleotide sequence: TGCAGTGCTAGAGGGCAGGGTTTGGAGACCCAGTACTTC. Its translation: CSARGQGLETQYF.

This clonotype occurred many times. The genes are TRBV6-2 or TRBV6-3 and TRBJ2-7; 7 bases agree with TRBD2. Unmatched junction bases numbered 4, after V lost 7 bases and J lost 7 bases. Germline loops: CDR1 MNHEY, CDR2 SVGEGT. This CDR3 has 11 residues. CDR3 residues: CASTPGGEQYF. DNA of the CDR3: TGTGCCAGCACGCCGGGAGGAGAGCAGTACTTC.

The chain joins TRBV12-3 or TRBV12-4 to TRBJ2-4, with 7 bases identical to TRBD2. V gave up 3 bases and J gave up 2 bases; unmatched junction bases: 7. This CDR3 spans 16 amino acids. CDR3 nucleotides: TGTGCCAGCAGTTTGGGCGGGAGTATCACCAAAAACATTCAGTACTTC. Its translation: CASSLGGSITKNIQYF.

This clonotype turned up a few times. The chain employs TRBV2 and TRBJ1-5; D is perhaps TRBD1 (5 bases). CDR3 length: 15 residues. The V gene lost 7 bases and the J gene lost 0 bases, with 13 bases spanning the gap. Looked up from germline, CDR1 is SNHLY and CDR2 is FYNNEI. CDR3 loop: CASKVGRFSNQPQHF. CDR3 nucleotide sequence: TGTGCCAGCAAAGTGGGACGGTTTAGCAATCAGCCCCAGCATTTT.

This chain joins TRBV6-5 and TRBJ1-1; TRBD1 might be the D (5 bases). The germline gives CDR1 MNHEY, CDR2 SVGAGI. The CDR3 loop spans 16 amino acids. The V end lost 2 bases, the J end lost 0 bases, and 13 bases lay between the germline ends. CDR3 residues: CASSYQGERMNTEAFF. The CDR3, as DNA: TGTGCCAGCAGTTACCAGGGAGAGAGGATGAACACTGAAGCTTTCTTT.

This clonotype has just a few counts. V and J are TRBV28 and TRBJ1-1, with D possibly matching TRBD1 (6 bases). Germline CDR1 and CDR2: MDHEN and SYDVKM. V lost 4 bases, J lost 6 bases, and 9 bases lay in between. The CDR3 consists of 12 residues. CDR3 sequence reads: CASSSGTSEAFF. The CDR3 bases are TGTGCCAGCAGTTCAGGGACATCTGAAGCTTTCTTT.